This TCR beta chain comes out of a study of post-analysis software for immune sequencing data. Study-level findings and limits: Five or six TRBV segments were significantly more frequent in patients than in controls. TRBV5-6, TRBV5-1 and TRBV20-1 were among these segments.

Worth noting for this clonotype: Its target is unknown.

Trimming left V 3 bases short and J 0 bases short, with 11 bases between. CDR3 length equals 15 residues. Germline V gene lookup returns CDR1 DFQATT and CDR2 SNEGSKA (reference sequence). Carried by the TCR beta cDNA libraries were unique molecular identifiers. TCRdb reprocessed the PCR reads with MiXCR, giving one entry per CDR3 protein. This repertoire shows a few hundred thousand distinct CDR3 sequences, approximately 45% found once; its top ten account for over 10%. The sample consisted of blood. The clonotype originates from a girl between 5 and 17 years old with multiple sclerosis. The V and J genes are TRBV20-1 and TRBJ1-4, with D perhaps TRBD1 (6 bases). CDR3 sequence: CSARGADATNEKLFF. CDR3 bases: TGCAGTGCTAGGGGGGCAGATGCAACTAATGAAAAACTGTTTTTT.